This T cell receptor beta chain was observed in a study of T cell responses to AZD1222 COVID-19 vaccine. Overall study findings and caveats: Most donors were white British, females outnumbered males, and clonal diversity was possibly underestimated. Only five or six individuals given AZD1222 were seropositive at baseline. Without day 14 samples, only post-peak T cell repertoires were studied. Reports indicate that nearly half of spike-specific TCRs are directed at unmutated variant regions.

Repertoires were generated with immunoSEQ multiplex PCR, while TCRdb's copy carries only in-frame clones and drops some. This sample has roughly 150,000 clones, with around 92% found just once. Of note for this clone: Its specificity is unknown.

This receptor was taken from an adult in good health. Material: peripheral blood, obtained on day 0 of AZD1222 vaccination.

The CDR3 reads CASSLADRGMETQYF. The CDR3 DNA follows: TGTGCCAGCAGCTTGGCGGACAGGGGAATGGAGACCCAGTACTTC. V usage is TRBV5-4 and J usage is TRBJ2-5; 9 nucleotides align to TRBD1. The CDR3 contains 15 residues. CDR1 and CDR2 from the germline V gene are SGHNT and YYREEE (reference sequence). V was pared by 0 bases and J by 5 bases, with 5 bases of the junction left unmatched. Based on the CDR3 plus reference TRBV5-4 and TRBJ2-5, the full variable domain is ETGVTQSPTHLIKTRGQQVTLRCSSQSGHNTVSWYQQALGQGPQFIFQYYREEENGRGNFPPRFSGLQFPNYSSELNVNALELDDSALYLCASSLADRGMETQYFGPGTRLLVL.